The TCR beta chain under discussion was sequenced for a study of blood T cell repertoires in COVID-19. For the study at large: Material from acute and convalescent COVID-19 was sourced from the United States, Italy and Spain. The cDNA or gDNA used as material had been derived from T cells, B-cell-depleted T cells, or PBMCs.

CDR1 SGHRS and CDR2 YFSETQ come from the germline V gene. J lost 5 bases, V lost 4 bases, and 3 bases had no gene match. The CDR3 spans 14 residues. How the authors handled the data: Using reference gene primer amplification, nucleated cell counts were estimated. Some clones are missing from TCRdb's copy, which holds only in-frame ones; the method was immunoSEQ multiplex PCR. The V and J calls and clone size were taken over from that table, and D and trimming were inferred from the DNA. Of about 300,000 clones listed, roughly 83% are singletons. This clone was recorded a few times. V and J are TRBV5-1 and TRBJ2-2; TRBD1 aligns across 9 bases. This clonotype was obtained from a woman aged 50 to 65 with acute or convalescent COVID-19. Input material: peripheral blood. This chain's CDR3 is CASSVDRGTGELFF. CDR3 sequence (DNA): TGCGCCAGCAGCGTCGACAGGGGGACCGGGGAGCTGTTTTTT.